This T cell receptor beta chain was retrieved from a study of T cells in Graves' hyperthyroidism and ophthalmopathy. The CDR3 loop spans 14 amino acids. Germline V gene lookup returns CDR1 SEHNR and CDR2 FQNEAQ (reference sequence). The V gene lost 2 bases and the J gene lost 7 bases, with 15 bases spanning the gap. In this sample, this clonotype turned up once. The TCR beta CDR3 regions underwent amplification using RNA transcripts as the source. Primed by the HTBI set, a first-round RT-PCR was run on the TCR CDR3. TCRdb reprocessed the multiplex PCR reads via MiXCR and lists one record per CDR3 protein. The table includes roughly 570,000 distinct CDR3 sequences, more than 45% detected once.

The chain employs TRBV7-9 and TRBJ2-7, with a possible D match to TRBD1 (6 bases). The sequenced material came from peripheral blood or thyroid tissue (not recorded which). This TCR came from an adult woman with Graves' disease, either hyperthyroidism or ophthalmopathy (not recorded which). CDR3 in amino acids: CASSLLQQGEEQYF. CDR3 nucleotides: TGTGCCAGCAGCTTACTACAACAGGGTGAGGAGCAGTACTTC. Filled out from reference TRBV7-9 and TRBJ2-7, the complete variable domain reads DTGVSQNPRHKITKRGQNVTFRCDPISEHNRLYWYRQTLGQGPEFLTYFQNEAQLEKSRLLSDRFSAERPKGSFSTLEIQRTEQGDSAMYLCASSLLQQGEEQYFGPGTRLTVT.